The 30 T cell receptor beta chains below come from one sample, sequenced in a study of OX40 agonist ivuxolimab in advanced cancers. Clones were read by immunoSEQ multiplex PCR, and TCRdb kept only the in-frame ones, dropping some. The table records approximately 74,000 clones, roughly 87% of them present only once. The source was CD4+ or CD8+ T cells sorted from blood, collected in a trial of the OX40 agonist ivuxolimab. These receptors originate from an adult with an advanced solid tumor such as melanoma, head and neck, liver or kidney cancer.

This chain uses TRBV5-6 with TRBJ1-1, with D possibly matching TRBD1 (6 bases). This CDR3 is built from 14 residues. With 1 base removed from V and 5 bases from J, the gap between germline ends came to 12 bases. Germline V gene lookup returns CDR1 SGHDT and CDR2 YYEEEE. CDR3 sequence: CASSLRGIRTEAFF. CDR3 nucleotide sequence: TGTGCCAGCAGCTTGAGGGGGATAAGAACTGAAGCTTTCTTT.

The chain couples TRBV10-3 to TRBJ1-5, with TRBD1 matching 8 bases. Germline CDR1 ENHRY, CDR2 SYGVKD. CDR3 length: 14 residues. Germline trimming cut 4 bases from V and 2 bases from J; bases unmatched to any gene: 1. CDR3 sequence (DNA): TGTGCCATCAGTGCGGGACAGGGCAATCAGCCCCAGCATTTT. Its translation: CAISAGQGNQPQHF.

V is TRBV18 and J is TRBJ1-4; D not resolved. V gave up 3 bases and J gave up 8 bases, with 7 bases separating them. This CDR3 is 12 amino acids long. Germline lookup yields CDR1 KGHSH and CDR2 LQKENI. CDR3: CASSPSQEKLFF. CDR3 DNA sequence: TGTGCCAGCTCACCTTCACAGGAAAAACTGTTTTTT.

This chain links TRBV7-2 with TRBJ1-1; TRBD1 is a possible D gene (6 bases). Trimming took 3 bases from V and 5 from J, leaving 13 bases between them. Germline assignment: CDR1 SGHTA and CDR2 FQGNSA. There are 14 residues in the CDR3. The CDR3 DNA sequence: TGTGCCAGCAGCTTTTATGGGGGCACAACTGAAGCTTTCTTT. Translating gives CASSFYGGTTEAFF.

V gene TRBV6-5 combines with J gene TRBJ1-5, with 7 bases that match TRBD1. V was pared by 4 bases and J by 2 bases, with 5 bases of the junction left unmatched. The germline CDR1 and CDR2 sequences are MNHEY and SVGAGI. The CDR3 is 15 amino acids. In DNA, the CDR3 is TGTGCCAGCAGTTCGACAGGGTTGGGCAATCAGCCCCAGCATTTT. Translation: CASSSTGLGNQPQHF.

The sample holds one count of this clone. This rearrangement joins TRBV5-4 to TRBJ2-3; tentative D call: TRBD2 (7 bases). The CDR3 spans 17 residues. Germline assignment: CDR1 SGHNT and CDR2 YYREEE (reference sequence). Trimming left V 3 bases short and J 5 bases short, with 22 bases between. The CDR3: CASSSDLGRGQGDTQYF. The CDR3 DNA follows: TGTGCCAGCAGCTCCGACTTAGGGCGGGGGCAGGGAGATACGCAGTATTTT.

About this clone itself: This same CDR3 is encoded by further DNA sequences in the sample. This sequence joins TRBV6-6 and TRBJ1-2; unclear D gene. Germline V lookup: CDR1 MNHNY, CDR2 SVGAGI (reference sequence). The CDR3 totals 11 residues. Trimming left V 5 bases short and J 8 bases short, with 9 bases between. CDR3 coding DNA: TGTGCCAGCAGTCCAGGTGACGGCTACACCTTC. It translates to CASSPGDGYTF.

The genes are TRBV6-5 and TRBJ2-7, with TRBD2 matching 14 bases. CDR1 is MNHEY, CDR2 SVGAGI, per germline. V shed 4 bases and J 4 bases; nucleotides not matched to a gene: 0. This CDR3 has 14 residues. CDR3 region: CASSWTSGRYEQYF. The CDR3 region has the DNA TGTGCCAGCAGTTGGACTAGCGGGAGGTACGAGCAGTACTTC.

This sequence joins TRBV29-1 and TRBJ1-1; TRBD1 is a possible D gene (6 bases). CDR1 and CDR2 from the germline V gene are SQVTM and ANQGSEA. The CDR3 runs 14 residues. Deletions cut 7 bases from V and 3 bases from J, with 18 bases between. The DNA for the CDR3 is TGCAGCGCCGTACGGGGGCGCGGAGACACTGAAGCTTTCTTT. Amino acid sequence: CSAVRGRGDTEAFF.

This chain uses TRBV20-1 with TRBJ2-7; D unresolved. CDR1 is DFQATT and CDR2 is SNEGSKA in the germline V gene (reference sequence). V lost 6 bases and J 3 bases, leaving 6 bases between the germline ends. The CDR3 spans 10 residues. The CDR3 sequence: CSALSYEQYF. CDR3 in DNA: TGCAGTGCCCTCAGCTACGAGCAGTACTTC.

The rearrangement joins TRBV2 to TRBJ2-2, with D possibly matching TRBD1 (5 bases). Germline assignment: CDR1 SNHLY and CDR2 FYNNEI. The CDR3 covers 14 residues. Trimming left V 2 bases short and J 1 base short, with 5 bases between. The CDR3 here is CASSETGNTGELFF. The CDR3 nucleotides read TGTGCCAGCAGTGAAACAGGGAACACCGGGGAGCTGTTTTTT.

As for this clone: The same CDR3 also results from other DNA sequences found in this sample. The chain joins TRBV4-3 to TRBJ2-2; D unresolved. Germline V gene data show CDR1 as LGHNA and CDR2 as YSLEER. V was trimmed by 0 bases and J by 4 bases, leaving 3 bases between them. This CDR3 is 13 amino acids long. The chain's CDR3 is CASSQDGTGELFF. The CDR3 nucleotides are TGCGCCAGCAGCCAAGATGGCACCGGGGAGCTGTTTTTT.

The rearrangement joins TRBV2 to TRBJ2-3; 14 bases fit TRBD2. The germline CDR1 and CDR2 sequences are SNHLY and FYNNEI. This CDR3 has 16 amino acids. Germline trimming cut 7 bases from V and 3 bases from J; bases unmatched to any gene: 6. The CDR3 reads CASTRLAGGLTDTQYF. The CDR3 region has the DNA TGTGCCAGCACTCGACTAGCGGGAGGGCTTACAGATACGCAGTATTTT.

V and J are TRBV14 and TRBJ2-3, with D possibly being TRBD2 (7 bases). With 4 bases removed from V and 0 bases from J, the gap between germline ends came to 14 bases. CDR1 is SGHDN, CDR2 FVKESK, per germline. The CDR3 runs 16 residues. The CDR3 here is CASSLRRGASTDTQYF. Written as DNA, the CDR3 is TGTGCCAGCAGCCTACGACGGGGGGCCAGCACAGATACGCAGTATTTT.

The genes are TRBV28 and TRBJ1-2; tentative D call: TRBD1 (5 bases). This CDR3 is built from 14 residues. V lost 7 bases and J 1 base, leaving 13 bases between the germline ends. The germline V gene has CDR1 MDHEN and CDR2 SYDVKM. As DNA, the CDR3 is TGTGCCAGCACCTCGGGGGAGGTTAACTATGGCTACACCTTC. Its protein is CASTSGEVNYGYTF.

The V call is TRBV27, the J call TRBJ2-1, with D uncertain. Trimming removed 7 bases from V and 4 bases from J, with 11 bases in between. The germline CDR1 and CDR2 sequences are MNHEY and SMNVEV (reference sequence). This CDR3 spans 13 amino acids. CDR3 coding DNA: TGTGCCAGCACCCCCGGACCATACAATGAGCAGTTCTTC. Protein sequence: CASTPGPYNEQFF.

DNA for the CDR3: TGTGCCAGCAGTTACTCCAGGGGGCATGGGGAGACCCAGTACTTC. It specifies CASSYSRGHGETQYF. The J gene is TRBJ2-5, the V gene TRBV6-5; 8 bases map to TRBD1. This CDR3 has 15 amino acids. V dropped 0 bases and J dropped 5; count of bases not matched to a gene: 5. CDR1 and CDR2 (germline): MNHEY, SVGAGI.

This rearrangement joins TRBV2 to TRBJ1-1; tentatively, D is TRBD1 (6 bases). With 4 bases removed from V and 1 base from J, the gap between germline ends came to 13 bases. Germline CDR1 and CDR2: SNHLY and FYNNEI. This CDR3 is built from 15 residues. The CDR3 nucleotides are TGTGCCAGCAGTGCTCAAGGGGGGGAGAACACTGAAGCTTTCTTT. Translation gives CASSAQGGENTEAFF.

J is TRBJ2-1 and V is TRBV2, with D maybe TRBD1 (5 bases). Trimming left V 6 bases short and J 4 bases short, with 13 bases between. The V gene's germline CDR1 is SNHLY and CDR2 FYNNEI. This CDR3 is 14 amino acids long. In DNA form, the CDR3 reads TGTGCCAGCAGCTATGGGGCTGTTTACAATGAGCAGTTCTTC. This encodes CASSYGAVYNEQFF.

The genes are TRBV30 and TRBJ2-7; D could derive from TRBD1 or TRBD2 (5 bases each). V was cut by 8 bases and J by 7 bases, with 24 bases left in between. The CDR3 runs 14 residues. CDR1 GTSNPN and CDR2 SVGIG come from the germline V gene (reference sequence). The CDR3 spells CAAQKGTVAQEQYF. The CDR3 DNA sequence: TGTGCCGCCCAGAAAGGGACGGTTGCTCAAGAGCAGTACTTC.

The chain links TRBV5-1 to TRBJ1-1, with a possible D match to TRBD1 (6 bases). Germline values: CDR1 SGHRS, CDR2 YFSETQ. The CDR3 is 14 amino acids. The V and J ends lost 5 bases and 1 base respectively, with 12 bases between them. The CDR3 sequence is CASSYQGQNTEAFF. The CDR3, as DNA: TGCGCCAGCAGTTATCAGGGACAGAACACTGAAGCTTTCTTT.

The chain uses TRBV30 and TRBJ1-2, with no clear D. V lost 2 bases and J lost 2, with 6 bases in between. Germline assignment: CDR1 GTSNPN and CDR2 SVGIG (reference sequence). CDR3 length: 12 amino acids. CDR3 amino acids: CAWSSTNYGYTF. CDR3 nucleotides: TGTGCCTGGAGTTCAACGAACTATGGCTACACCTTC.

The CDR3 is CASSLAARGSTEAFF. The CDR3 nucleotides are TGTGCCAGCAGCTTAGCGGCGAGGGGGAGCACTGAAGCTTTCTTT. V gene TRBV11-2 combines with J gene TRBJ1-1; the D gene is possibly TRBD1 (6 bases). The CDR3 runs to 15 residues. Trimming took off 1 base at V and 4 bases at J, with 13 bases between the two ends. Per germline, CDR1 SGHAT and CDR2 FQNNGV.

The chain employs TRBV10-1 and TRBJ2-3; D might be TRBD2 (5 bases). Germline-derived CDR1 and CDR2 are WNHNN and SYGVQD (reference sequence). V lost 0 bases and J 0 bases, leaving 10 bases between the germline ends. The CDR3 covers 16 residues. The CDR3 loop is CASSESRRTSTDTQYF. The CDR3 nucleotides are TGCGCCAGCAGTGAGTCGCGACGGACTAGCACAGATACGCAGTATTTT.

In its sample, this clone was seen once. The V call is TRBV7-9, the J call TRBJ2-5; tentatively, D is TRBD1 or TRBD2 (6 bases each). The germline gives CDR1 SEHNR, CDR2 FQNEAQ (reference sequence). This CDR3 comprises 18 residues. The V end was cut by 1 base, the J end by 1 base, with 19 bases between. The CDR3 DNA is TGTGCCAGCAGCTTAGAAGGAGTGGGGGGCGGGATCCAAGAGACCCAGTACTTC. This gives the protein CASSLEGVGGGIQETQYF. The full variable domain, with the rest looked up from reference TRBV7-9 and TRBJ2-5, is DTGVSQNPRHKITKRGQNVTFRCDPISEHNRLYWYRQTLGQGPEFLTYFQNEAQLEKSRLLSDRFSAERPKGSFSTLEIQRTEQGDSAMYLCASSLEGVGGGIQETQYFGPGTRLLVL.

The rearrangement joins TRBV7-3 to TRBJ1-1; D not certain. Trimming pared 4 bases from V and 0 bases from J, leaving 9 bases between. Germline values: CDR1 SGHTA, CDR2 FQGTGA. The CDR3 runs to 14 residues. CDR3 sequence: CASSSSAMNTEAFF. As DNA, the CDR3 is TGTGCCAGCAGCTCTAGTGCTATGAACACTGAAGCTTTCTTT.

In regard to this clone: The junction differs from germline at one of its ends, possibly a read error. V is TRBV18 and J is TRBJ2-1; TRBD2 is a possible D gene (6 bases). The germline CDR1 and CDR2 sequences are KGHSH and LQKENI. CDR3 length equals 15 residues. The DNA of the CDR3 is TGTGCCAGCTCCCCACCGGGACTCACCTACAATGAGCAGTTCTTC. Residues: CASSPPGLTYNEQFF.

This chain uses TRBV7-2 with TRBJ1-1, with a possible D match to TRBD1 (6 bases). Deletions cut 2 bases from V and 3 bases from J, with 7 bases between. CDR3 length equals 13 residues. Germline loops: CDR1 SGHTA, CDR2 FQGNSA. The CDR3 region is CASSLKGDTEAFF. The CDR3 DNA is TGTGCCAGCAGCTTAAAGGGGGACACTGAAGCTTTCTTT.

This clone was found once. The genes are TRBV29-1 and TRBJ2-1; 9 bases agree with TRBD1. CDR3 length: 16 residues. Germline assignment: CDR1 SQVTM and CDR2 ANQGSEA. V lost 5 bases to trimming and J lost 2 bases; unmatched junction nucleotides: 10. The CDR3 sequence is CSVLDTGGNTYNEQFF. The CDR3 bases are TGCAGCGTTTTAGATACAGGGGGCAATACCTACAATGAGCAGTTCTTC.

This rearrangement joins TRBV30 to TRBJ2-1; D remains ambiguous. Trimming removed 2 bases at V and 3 bases at J, with 11 bases between. Germline-derived CDR1 and CDR2 are GTSNPN and SVGIG (reference sequence). The CDR3 totals 14 residues. CDR3 coding DNA: TGTGCCTGGAGTATCGGCGGAAACTACAATGAGCAGTTCTTC. Translation: CAWSIGGNYNEQFF.